Detailed here is one TCR beta chain. What it binds is unknown. The germline gives CDR1 LNHDA, CDR2 SQIVND (reference sequence). This CDR3 contains 12 residues. The PCR ran on 60 Vbeta and 13 Jbeta primers. The table came from immunoSEQ multiplex PCR; TCRdb's copy has only in-frame clones and leaves some out. The sample contains tens of thousands of clones, about 84% of which appear only once. The data derive from a study of cytomegalovirus exposure and HLA in healthy donors. Study-wide findings and caveats: Earlier analysis yielded a pattern in which most TCR beta V segments were productive about 90% or about 30% of the time.

The receptor was isolated from a male donor in good health and CMV-seronegative. What was sequenced was PBMCs. The rearrangement uses TRBV19 and TRBJ1-5, with D possibly TRBD1 on 5 matching bases. The CDR3 sequence is CAARTPNQPQHF. In DNA, the CDR3 is TGTGCGGCCAGGACACCTAATCAGCCCCAGCATTTT.